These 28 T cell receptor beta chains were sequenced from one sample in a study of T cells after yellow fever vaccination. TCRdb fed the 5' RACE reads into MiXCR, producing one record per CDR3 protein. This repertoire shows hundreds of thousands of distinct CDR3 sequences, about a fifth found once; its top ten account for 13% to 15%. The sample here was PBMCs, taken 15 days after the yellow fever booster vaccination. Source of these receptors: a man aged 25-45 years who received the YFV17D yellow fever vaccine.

CDR3 region: CSARATSGSSYNEQFF. DNA of the CDR3: TGCAGTGCTAGAGCAACTAGCGGGAGTTCCTACAATGAGCAGTTCTTC. This sequence joins TRBV20-1 and TRBJ2-1, with 11 nucleotides matching TRBD2. In germline, CDR1 is DFQATT, CDR2 SNEGSKA (reference sequence). Unmatched junction bases numbered 3, after V lost 1 base and J lost 1 base. The CDR3 is 16 residues long.

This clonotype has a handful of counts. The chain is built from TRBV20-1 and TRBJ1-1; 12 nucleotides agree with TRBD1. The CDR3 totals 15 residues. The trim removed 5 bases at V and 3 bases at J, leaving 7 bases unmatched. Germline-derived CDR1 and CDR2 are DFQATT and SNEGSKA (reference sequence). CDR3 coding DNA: TGCAGTGCTGCCGGGACAGGGGGCGCTTACACTGAAGCTTTCTTT. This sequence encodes CSAAGTGGAYTEAFF.

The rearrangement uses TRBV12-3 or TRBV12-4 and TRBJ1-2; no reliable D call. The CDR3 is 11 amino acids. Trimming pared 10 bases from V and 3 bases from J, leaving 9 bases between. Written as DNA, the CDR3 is TGTGCCACCTTAACCCACTATGGCTACACCTTC. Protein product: CATLTHYGYTF.

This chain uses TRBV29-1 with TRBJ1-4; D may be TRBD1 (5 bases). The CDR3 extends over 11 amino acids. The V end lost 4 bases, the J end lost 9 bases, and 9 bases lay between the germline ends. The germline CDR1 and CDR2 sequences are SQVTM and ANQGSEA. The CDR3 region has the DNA TGCAGCGTTGGGCAGGGAAAAAAACTGTTTTTT. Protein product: CSVGQGKKLFF.

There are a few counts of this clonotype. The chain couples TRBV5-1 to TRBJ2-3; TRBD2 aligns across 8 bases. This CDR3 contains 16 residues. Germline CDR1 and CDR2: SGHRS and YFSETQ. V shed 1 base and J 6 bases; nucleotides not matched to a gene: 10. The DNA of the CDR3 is TGCGCCAGCAGCTTGACAGCAGCGGGAGTAAGTGATACGCAGTATTTT. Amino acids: CASSLTAAGVSDTQYF.

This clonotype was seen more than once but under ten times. CDR3 sequence reads: CASSSDRRWTEAFF. CDR3 DNA sequence: TGTGCCAGCTCATCCGACAGGAGGTGGACTGAAGCTTTCTTT. The gene calls are TRBV18 and TRBJ1-1; a weak D match, TRBD1 (6 bases). This CDR3 has 14 residues. Deletions cut 5 bases from V and 5 bases from J, with 15 bases between. From germline, CDR1 is KGHSH and CDR2 LQKENI.

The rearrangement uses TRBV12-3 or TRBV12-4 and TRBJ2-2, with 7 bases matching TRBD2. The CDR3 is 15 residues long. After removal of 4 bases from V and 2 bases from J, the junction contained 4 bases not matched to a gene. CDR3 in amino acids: CASSWLAANTGELFF. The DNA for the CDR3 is TGTGCCAGCAGTTGGCTAGCGGCTAACACCGGGGAGCTGTTTTTT.

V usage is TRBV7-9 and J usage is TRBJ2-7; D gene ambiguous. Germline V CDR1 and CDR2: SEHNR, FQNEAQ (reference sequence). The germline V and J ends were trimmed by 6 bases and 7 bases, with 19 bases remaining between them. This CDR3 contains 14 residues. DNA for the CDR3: TGTGCCAGCAGTTCACAAGGACCTTCTAGGGAGCAGTACTTC. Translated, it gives CASSSQGPSREQYF.

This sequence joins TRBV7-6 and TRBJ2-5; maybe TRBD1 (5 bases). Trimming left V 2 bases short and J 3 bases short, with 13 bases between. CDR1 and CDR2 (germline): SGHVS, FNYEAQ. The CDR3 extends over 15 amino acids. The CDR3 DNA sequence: TGTGCCAGCAGCTTATTATACGCGACAGAAGAGACCCAGTACTTC. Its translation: CASSLLYATEETQYF. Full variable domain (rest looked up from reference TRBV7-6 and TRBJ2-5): GAGVSQSPRYKVTKRGQDVALRCDPISGHVSLYWYRQALGQGPEFLTYFNYEAQQDKSGLPNDRFSAERPEGSISTLTIQRTEQRDSAMYRCASSLLYATEETQYFGPGTRLLVL.

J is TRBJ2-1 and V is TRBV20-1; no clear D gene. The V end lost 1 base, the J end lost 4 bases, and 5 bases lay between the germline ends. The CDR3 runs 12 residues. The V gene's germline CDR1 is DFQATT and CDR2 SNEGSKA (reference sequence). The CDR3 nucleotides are TGCAGTGCTAGAGTCCAGTACAATGAGCAGTTCTTC. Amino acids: CSARVQYNEQFF.

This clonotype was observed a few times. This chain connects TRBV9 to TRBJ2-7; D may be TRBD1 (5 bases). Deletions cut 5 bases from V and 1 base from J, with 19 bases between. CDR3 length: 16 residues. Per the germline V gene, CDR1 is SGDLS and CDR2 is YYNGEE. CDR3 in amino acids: CASSPTAGPRSYEQYF. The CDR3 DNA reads TGTGCCAGCAGTCCAACAGCAGGGCCAAGATCCTACGAGCAGTACTTC.

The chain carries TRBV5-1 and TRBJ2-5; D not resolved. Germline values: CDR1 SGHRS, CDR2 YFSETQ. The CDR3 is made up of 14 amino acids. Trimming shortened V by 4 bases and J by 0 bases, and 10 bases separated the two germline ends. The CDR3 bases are TGCGCCAGCAGCCCTCAATGGAACCAAGAGACCCAGTACTTC. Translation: CASSPQWNQETQYF. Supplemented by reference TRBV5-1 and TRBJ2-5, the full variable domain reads KAGVTQTPRYLIKTRGQQVTLSCSPISGHRSVSWYQQTPGQGLQFLFEYFSETQRNKGNFPGRFSGRQFSNSRSEMNVSTLELGDSALYLCASSPQWNQETQYFGPGTRLLVL.

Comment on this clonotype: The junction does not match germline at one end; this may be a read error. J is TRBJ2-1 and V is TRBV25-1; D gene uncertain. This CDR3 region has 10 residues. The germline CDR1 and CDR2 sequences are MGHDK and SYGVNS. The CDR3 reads CASMVSLGNF. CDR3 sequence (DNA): TGTGCCAGCATGGTCTCCCTTGGGAACTTC.

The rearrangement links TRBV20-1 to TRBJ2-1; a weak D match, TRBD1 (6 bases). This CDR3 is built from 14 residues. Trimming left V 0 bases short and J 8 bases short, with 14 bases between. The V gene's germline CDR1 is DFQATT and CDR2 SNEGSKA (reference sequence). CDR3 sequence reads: CSARERQWGHEQFF. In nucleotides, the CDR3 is TGCAGTGCTAGAGAACGACAGTGGGGGCATGAGCAGTTCTTC.

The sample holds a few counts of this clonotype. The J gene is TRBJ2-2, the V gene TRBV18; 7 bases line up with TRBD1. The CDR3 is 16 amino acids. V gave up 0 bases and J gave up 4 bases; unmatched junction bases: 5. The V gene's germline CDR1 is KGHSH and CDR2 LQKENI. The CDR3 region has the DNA TGTGCCAGCTCACCACCAGGACAGGTTATCACCGGGGAGCTGTTTTTT. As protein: CASSPPGQVITGELFF. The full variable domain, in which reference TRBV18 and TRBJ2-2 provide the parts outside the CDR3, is NAGVMQNPRHLVRRRGQEARLRCSPMKGHSHVYWYRQLPEEGLKFMVYLQKENIIDESGMPKERFSAEFPKEGPSILRIQQVVRGDSAAYFCASSPPGQVITGELFFGEGSRLTVL.

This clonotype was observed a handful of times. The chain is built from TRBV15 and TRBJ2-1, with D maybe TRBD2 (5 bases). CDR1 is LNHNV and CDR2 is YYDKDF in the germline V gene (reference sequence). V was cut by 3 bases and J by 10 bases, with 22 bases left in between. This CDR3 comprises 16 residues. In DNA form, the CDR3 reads TGTGCCACCAGCAGCCTGGACTTCTCAGAGGGTCGGGAGCAGTTCTTC. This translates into CATSSLDFSEGREQFF.

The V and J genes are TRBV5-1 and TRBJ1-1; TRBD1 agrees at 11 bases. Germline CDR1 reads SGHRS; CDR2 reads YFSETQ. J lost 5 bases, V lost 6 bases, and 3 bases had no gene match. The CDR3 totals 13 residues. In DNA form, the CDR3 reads TGCGCCAGCATGGGGACAGGGGGTACTGAAGCTTTCTTT. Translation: CASMGTGGTEAFF.

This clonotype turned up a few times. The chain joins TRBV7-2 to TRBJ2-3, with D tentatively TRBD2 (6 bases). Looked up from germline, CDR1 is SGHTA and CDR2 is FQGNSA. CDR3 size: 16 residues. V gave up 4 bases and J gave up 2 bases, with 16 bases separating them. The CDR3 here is CASSSGLGFTTDTQYF. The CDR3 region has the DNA TGTGCCAGCAGCTCGGGACTGGGCTTTACCACAGATACGCAGTATTTT.

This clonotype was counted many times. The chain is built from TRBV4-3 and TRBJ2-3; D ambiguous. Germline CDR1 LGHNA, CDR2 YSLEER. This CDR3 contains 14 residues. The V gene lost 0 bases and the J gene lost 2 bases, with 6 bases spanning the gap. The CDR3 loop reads CASSQDPNTDTQYF. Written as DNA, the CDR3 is TGCGCCAGCAGCCAAGATCCAAACACAGATACGCAGTATTTT.

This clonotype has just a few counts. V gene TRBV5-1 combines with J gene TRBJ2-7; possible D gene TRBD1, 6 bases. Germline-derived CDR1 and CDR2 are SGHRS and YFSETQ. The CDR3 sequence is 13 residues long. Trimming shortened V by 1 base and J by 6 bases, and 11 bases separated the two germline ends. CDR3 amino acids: CASSLTPGVEQYF. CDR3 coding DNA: TGCGCCAGCAGCTTGACCCCAGGGGTCGAGCAGTACTTC.

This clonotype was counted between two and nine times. CDR3 bases: TGTGCCAGCAGGCGGACCTTAAACACAGATACGCAGTATTTT. This encodes CASRRTLNTDTQYF. The chain employs TRBV6-2 or TRBV6-3 and TRBJ2-3; no clear D gene. CDR3 length: 14 amino acids. In germline, CDR1 is MNHEY, CDR2 SVGEGT. With 6 bases removed from V and 2 bases from J, the gap between germline ends came to 12 bases.

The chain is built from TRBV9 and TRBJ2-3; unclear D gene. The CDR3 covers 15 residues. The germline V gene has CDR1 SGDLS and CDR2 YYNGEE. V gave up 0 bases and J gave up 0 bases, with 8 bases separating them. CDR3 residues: CASSVVGRSTDTQYF. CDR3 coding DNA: TGTGCCAGCAGCGTAGTTGGGCGGAGCACAGATACGCAGTATTTT.

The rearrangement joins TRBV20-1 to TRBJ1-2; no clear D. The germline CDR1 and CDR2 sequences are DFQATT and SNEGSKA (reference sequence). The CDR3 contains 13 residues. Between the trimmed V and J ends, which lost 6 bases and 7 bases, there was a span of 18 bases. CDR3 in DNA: TGCAGTGCCCGGACGCGGGGATCAGGTGGCTACACCTTC. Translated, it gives CSARTRGSGGYTF.

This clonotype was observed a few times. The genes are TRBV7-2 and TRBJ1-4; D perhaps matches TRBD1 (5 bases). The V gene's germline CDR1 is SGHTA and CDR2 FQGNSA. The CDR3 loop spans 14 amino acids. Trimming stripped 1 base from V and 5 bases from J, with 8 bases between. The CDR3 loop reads CASSLEDRNEKLFF. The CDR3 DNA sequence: TGTGCCAGCAGCTTAGAAGACAGAAATGAAAAACTGTTTTTT.

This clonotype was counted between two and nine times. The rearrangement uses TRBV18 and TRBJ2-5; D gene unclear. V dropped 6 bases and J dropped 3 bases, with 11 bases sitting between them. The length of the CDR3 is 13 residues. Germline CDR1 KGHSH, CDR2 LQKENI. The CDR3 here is CASSPTHKETQYF. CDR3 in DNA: TGTGCCAGCTCCCCCACGCACAAAGAGACCCAGTACTTC.

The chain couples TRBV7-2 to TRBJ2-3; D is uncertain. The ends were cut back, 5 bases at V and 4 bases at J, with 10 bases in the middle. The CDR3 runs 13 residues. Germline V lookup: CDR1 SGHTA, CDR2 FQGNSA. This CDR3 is CASSPQTPDTQYF. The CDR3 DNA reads TGTGCCAGCAGCCCGCAGACTCCAGATACGCAGTATTTT.

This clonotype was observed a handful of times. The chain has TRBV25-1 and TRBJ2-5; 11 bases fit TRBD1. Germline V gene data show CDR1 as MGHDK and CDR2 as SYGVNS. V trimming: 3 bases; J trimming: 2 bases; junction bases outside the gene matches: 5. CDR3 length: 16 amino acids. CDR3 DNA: TGTGCCAGCAGTGACCCCCGGGACAGGGGGCAAGAGACCCAGTACTTC. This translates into CASSDPRDRGQETQYF.

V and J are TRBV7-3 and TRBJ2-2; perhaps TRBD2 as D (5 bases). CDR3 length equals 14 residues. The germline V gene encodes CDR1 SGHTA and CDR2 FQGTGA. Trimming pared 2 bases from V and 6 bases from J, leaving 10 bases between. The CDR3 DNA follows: TGTGCCAGCAGCTTATCCGGGGTCGCCGGGGAGCTGTTTTTT. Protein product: CASSLSGVAGELFF.